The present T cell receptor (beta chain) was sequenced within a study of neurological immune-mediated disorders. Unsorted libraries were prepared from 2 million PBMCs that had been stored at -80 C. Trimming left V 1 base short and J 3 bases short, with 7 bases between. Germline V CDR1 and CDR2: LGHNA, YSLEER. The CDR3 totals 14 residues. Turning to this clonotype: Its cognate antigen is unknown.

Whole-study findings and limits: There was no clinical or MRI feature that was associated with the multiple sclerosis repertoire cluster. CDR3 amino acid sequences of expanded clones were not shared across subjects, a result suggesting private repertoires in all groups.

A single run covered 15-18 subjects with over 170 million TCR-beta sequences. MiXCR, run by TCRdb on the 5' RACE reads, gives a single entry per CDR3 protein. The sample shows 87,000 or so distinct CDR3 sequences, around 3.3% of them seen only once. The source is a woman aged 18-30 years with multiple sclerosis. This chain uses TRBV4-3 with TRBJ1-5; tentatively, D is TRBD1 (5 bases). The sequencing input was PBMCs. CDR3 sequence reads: CASSQAGDNQPQHF. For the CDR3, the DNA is TGCGCCAGCAGCCAAGCGGGGGACAATCAGCCCCAGCATTTT.